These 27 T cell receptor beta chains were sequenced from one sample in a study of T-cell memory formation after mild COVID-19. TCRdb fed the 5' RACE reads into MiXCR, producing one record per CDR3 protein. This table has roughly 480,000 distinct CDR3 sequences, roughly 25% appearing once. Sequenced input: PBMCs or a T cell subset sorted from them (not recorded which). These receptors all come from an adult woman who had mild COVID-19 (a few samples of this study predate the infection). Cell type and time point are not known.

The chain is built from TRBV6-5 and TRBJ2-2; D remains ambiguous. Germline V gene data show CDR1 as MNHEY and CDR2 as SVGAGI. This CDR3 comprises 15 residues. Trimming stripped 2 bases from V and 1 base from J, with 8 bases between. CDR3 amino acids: CASSYDGWNTGELFF. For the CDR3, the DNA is TGTGCCAGCAGTTACGACGGGTGGAACACCGGGGAGCTGTTTTTT.

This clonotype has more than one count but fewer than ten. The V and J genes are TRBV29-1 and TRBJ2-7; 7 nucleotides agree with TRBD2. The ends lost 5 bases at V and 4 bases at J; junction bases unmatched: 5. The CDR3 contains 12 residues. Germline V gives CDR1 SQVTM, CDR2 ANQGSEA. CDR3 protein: CSVLSSGYEQYF. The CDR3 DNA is TGCAGCGTTTTGTCTAGCGGATACGAGCAGTACTTC.

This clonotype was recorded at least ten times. The CDR3 coding sequence is TGCAGCGTTGTTCAGTTCAACACCGGGGAGCTGTTTTTT. This encodes CSVVQFNTGELFF. The chain recombines TRBV29-1 with TRBJ2-2; no firm D call. Germline CDR1 SQVTM, CDR2 ANQGSEA. The CDR3 is 13 residues long. With 4 bases removed from V and 2 bases from J, the gap between germline ends came to 8 bases.

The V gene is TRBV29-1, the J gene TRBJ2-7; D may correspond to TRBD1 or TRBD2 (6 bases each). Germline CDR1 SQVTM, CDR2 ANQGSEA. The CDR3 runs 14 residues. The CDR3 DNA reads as TGCAGTGCCTCGGGGGCCCTAGGCTCCTACGAGCAGTACTTC. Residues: CSASGALGSYEQYF.

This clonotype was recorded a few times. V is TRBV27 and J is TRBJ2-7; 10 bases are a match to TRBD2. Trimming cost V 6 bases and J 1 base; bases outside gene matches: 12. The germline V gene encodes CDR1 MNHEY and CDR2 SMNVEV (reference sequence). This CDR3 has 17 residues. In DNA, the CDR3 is TGTGCCAGCAGCCGGGCCACTAGCGGGGAGGGTTCCTACGAGCAGTACTTC. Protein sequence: CASSRATSGEGSYEQYF.

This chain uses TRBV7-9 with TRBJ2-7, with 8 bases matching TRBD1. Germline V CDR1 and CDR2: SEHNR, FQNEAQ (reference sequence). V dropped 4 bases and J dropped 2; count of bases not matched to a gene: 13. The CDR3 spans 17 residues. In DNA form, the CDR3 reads TGTGCCAGCAGCTCCTGGGTCGGGGCAGGGGGCGCCTACGAGCAGTACTTC. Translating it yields CASSSWVGAGGAYEQYF.

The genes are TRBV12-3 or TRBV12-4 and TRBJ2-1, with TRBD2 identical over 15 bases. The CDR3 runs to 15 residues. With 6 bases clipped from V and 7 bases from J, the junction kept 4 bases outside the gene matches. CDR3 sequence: CASRRTSGGANEQFF. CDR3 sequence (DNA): TGTGCCAGCAGGCGGACTAGCGGGGGGGCTAATGAGCAGTTCTTC.

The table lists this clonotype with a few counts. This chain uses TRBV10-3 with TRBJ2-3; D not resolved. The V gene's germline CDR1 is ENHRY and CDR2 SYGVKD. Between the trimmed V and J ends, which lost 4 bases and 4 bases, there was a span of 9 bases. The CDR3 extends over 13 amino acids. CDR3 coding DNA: TGTGCCATCAGTGTACGGGCGGCAGATACGCAGTATTTT. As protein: CAISVRAADTQYF.

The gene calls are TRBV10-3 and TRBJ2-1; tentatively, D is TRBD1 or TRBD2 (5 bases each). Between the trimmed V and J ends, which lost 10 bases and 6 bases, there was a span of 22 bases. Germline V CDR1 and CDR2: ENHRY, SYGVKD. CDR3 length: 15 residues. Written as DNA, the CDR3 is TGTGCCACTCAAGACCGGGACGCGGGCTCCAATGAGCAGTTCTTC. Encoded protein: CATQDRDAGSNEQFF.

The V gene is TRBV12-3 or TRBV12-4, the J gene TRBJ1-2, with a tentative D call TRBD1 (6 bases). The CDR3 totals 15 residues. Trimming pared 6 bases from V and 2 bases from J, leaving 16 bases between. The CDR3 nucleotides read TGTGCCAGCAGGTCTCAGGGGCTACGGAACTATGGCTACACCTTC. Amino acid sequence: CASRSQGLRNYGYTF.

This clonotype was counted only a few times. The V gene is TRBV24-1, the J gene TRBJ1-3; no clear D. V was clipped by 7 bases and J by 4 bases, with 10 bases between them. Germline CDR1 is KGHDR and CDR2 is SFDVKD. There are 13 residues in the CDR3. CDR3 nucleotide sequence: TGTGCCACCAGGTCGCCGGAGGGAAACACCATATATTTT. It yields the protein CATRSPEGNTIYF.

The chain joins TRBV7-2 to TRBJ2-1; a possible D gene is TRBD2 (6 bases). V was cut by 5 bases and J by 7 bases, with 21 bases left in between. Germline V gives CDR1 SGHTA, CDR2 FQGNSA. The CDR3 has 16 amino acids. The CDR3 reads CASSQPPGLGYNEQFF. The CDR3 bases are TGTGCCAGCAGCCAACCCCCGGGACTGGGTTATAATGAGCAGTTCTTC.

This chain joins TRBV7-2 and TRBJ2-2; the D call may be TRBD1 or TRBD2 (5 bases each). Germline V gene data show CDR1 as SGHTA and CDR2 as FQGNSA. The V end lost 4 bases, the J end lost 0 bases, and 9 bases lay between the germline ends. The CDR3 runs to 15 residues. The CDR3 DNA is TGTGCCAGCAGCTCGTGGGGGTCGAACACCGGGGAGCTGTTTTTT. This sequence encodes CASSSWGSNTGELFF.

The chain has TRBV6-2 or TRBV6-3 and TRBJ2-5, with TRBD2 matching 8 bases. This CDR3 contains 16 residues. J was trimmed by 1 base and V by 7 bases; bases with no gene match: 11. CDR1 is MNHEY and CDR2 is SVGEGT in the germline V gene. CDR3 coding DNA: TGTGCCAGCAAAGAGACCGTAGCGGGAATCCAAGAGACCCAGTACTTC. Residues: CASKETVAGIQETQYF.

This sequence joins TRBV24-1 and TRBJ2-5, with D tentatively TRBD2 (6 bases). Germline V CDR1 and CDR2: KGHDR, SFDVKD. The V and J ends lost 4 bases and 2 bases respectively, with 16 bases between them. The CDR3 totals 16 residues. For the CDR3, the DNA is TGTGCCACCAGTGAGCCCGGCGGGCGGGGACAAGAGACCCAGTACTTC. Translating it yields CATSEPGGRGQETQYF.

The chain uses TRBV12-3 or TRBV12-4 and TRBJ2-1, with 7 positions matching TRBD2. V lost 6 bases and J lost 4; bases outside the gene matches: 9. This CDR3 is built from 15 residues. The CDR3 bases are TGTGCCAGCAGCCGCGGCCAGCGGGGATACAATGAGCAGTTCTTC. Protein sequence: CASSRGQRGYNEQFF.

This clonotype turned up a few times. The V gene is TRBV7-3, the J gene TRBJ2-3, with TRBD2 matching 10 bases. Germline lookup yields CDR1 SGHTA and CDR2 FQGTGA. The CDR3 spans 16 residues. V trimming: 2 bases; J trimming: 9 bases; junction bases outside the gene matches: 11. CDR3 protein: CASSLERLAGAGTQYF. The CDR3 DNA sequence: TGTGCCAGCAGCTTAGAACGTCTAGCGGGGGCTGGGACGCAGTATTTT.

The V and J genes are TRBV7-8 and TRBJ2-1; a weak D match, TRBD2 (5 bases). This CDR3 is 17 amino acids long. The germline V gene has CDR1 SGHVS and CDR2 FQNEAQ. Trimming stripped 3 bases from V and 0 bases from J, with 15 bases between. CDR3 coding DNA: TGTGCCAGCAGCTTGGGAGCCAGGCCGAGCTCCTACAATGAGCAGTTCTTC. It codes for CASSLGARPSSYNEQFF.

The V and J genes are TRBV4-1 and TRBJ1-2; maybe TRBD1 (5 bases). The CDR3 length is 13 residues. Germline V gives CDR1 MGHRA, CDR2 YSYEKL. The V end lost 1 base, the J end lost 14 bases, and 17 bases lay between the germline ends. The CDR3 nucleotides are TGCGCCAGCAGCCAAGTCTTACAGGACCTCCAGACCTTC. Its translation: CASSQVLQDLQTF.

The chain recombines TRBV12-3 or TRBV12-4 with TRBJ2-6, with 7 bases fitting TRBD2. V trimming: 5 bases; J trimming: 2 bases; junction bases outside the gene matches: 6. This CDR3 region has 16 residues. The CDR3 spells CASSLGGGTGANVLTF. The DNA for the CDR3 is TGTGCCAGCAGTCTGGGGGGGGGGACTGGGGCCAACGTCCTGACTTTC.

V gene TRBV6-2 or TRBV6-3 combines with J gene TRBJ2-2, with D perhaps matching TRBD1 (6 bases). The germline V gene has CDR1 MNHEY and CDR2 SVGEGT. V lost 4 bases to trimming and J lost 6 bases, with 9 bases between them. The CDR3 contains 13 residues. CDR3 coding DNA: TGTGCCAGCAGTTTCGACAGGCCCGGGGAGCTGTTTTTT. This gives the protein CASSFDRPGELFF.

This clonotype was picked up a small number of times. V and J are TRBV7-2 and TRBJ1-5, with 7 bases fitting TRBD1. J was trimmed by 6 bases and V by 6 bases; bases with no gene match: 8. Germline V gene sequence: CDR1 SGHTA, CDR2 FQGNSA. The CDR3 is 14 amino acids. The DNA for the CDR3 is TGTGCCAGCAGTAATAACAGGGGTTCTCAGCCCCAGCATTTT. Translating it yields CASSNNRGSQPQHF.

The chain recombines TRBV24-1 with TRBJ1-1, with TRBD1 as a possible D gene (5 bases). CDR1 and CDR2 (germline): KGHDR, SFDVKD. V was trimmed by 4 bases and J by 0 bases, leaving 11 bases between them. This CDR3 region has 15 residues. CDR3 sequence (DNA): TGTGCCACCAGTGAGGCGGGACCGCTGAACACTGAAGCTTTCTTT. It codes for CATSEAGPLNTEAFF.

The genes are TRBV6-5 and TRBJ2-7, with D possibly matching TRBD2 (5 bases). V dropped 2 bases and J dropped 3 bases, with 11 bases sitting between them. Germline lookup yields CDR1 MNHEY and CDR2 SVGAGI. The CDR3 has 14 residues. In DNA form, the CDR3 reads TGTGCCAGCAGTTACACGGGAACCGTCTACGAGCAGTACTTC. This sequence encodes CASSYTGTVYEQYF.

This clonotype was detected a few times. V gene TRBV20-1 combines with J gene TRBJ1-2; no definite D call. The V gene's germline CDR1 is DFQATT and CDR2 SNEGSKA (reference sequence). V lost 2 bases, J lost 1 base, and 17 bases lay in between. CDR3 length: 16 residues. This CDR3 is CSARTRPDIINYGYTF. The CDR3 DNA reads TGCAGTGCTAGAACCAGGCCCGATATAATTAACTATGGCTACACCTTC.

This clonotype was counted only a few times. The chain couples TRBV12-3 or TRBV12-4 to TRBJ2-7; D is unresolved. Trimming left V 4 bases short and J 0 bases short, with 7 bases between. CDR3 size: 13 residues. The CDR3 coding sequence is TGTGCCAGCAGTTCACAGCGCTCCTACGAGCAGTACTTC. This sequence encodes CASSSQRSYEQYF.

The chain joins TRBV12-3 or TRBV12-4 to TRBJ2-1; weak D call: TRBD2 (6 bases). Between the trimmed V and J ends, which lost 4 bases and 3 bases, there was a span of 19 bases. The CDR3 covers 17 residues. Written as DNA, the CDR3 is TGTGCCAGCAGTTATGCGCTTTATGCGGGGAGCTACAATGAGCAGTTCTTC. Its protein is CASSYALYAGSYNEQFF.